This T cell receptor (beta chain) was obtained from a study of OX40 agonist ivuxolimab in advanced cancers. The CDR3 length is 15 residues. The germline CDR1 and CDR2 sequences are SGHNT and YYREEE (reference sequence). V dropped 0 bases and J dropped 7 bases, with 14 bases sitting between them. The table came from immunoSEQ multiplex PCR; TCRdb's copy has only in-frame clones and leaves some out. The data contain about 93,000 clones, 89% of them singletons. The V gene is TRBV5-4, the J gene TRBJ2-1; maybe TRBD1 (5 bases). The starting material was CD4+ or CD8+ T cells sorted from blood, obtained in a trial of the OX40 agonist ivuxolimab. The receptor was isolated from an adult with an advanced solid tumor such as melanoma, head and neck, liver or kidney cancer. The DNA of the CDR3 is TGTGCCAGCAGCTTGGCAGGGCGAGAAGTAAATGAGCAGTTCTTC. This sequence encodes CASSLAGREVNEQFF.